A single sample is the source of the 28 T cell receptor beta chains below, sequenced in a study of T-cell reconstitution after alpha-beta-depleted transplantation in children. This sample's TCRbeta library carried unique molecular identifier barcodes. TCRdb analysed the PCR reads with MiXCR anew, one entry per CDR3 protein. The table records about a million distinct CDR3 sequences, roughly 29% of them present only once. The sample here was PBMCs, mostly from graft donor cells, taken 360 days after TCRalphabeta/CD19-depleted stem cell transplant. These receptors were obtained from a boy younger than two who had a stem cell transplant for SCID, so the T cells may come from the graft donor.

The table lists this clonotype with a few counts. The genes are TRBV20-1 and TRBJ2-7, with 8 bases aligning to TRBD1. The CDR3 length is 14 residues. Germline trimming cut 6 bases from V and 1 base from J; bases unmatched to any gene: 8. Germline lookup yields CDR1 DFQATT and CDR2 SNEGSKA (reference sequence). The CDR3 DNA reads as TGCAGTGCCATAACGACAGGGGATTCCTACGAGCAGTACTTC. The encoded protein is CSAITTGDSYEQYF.

The genes are TRBV3-1 and TRBJ2-1, with D possibly being TRBD1 or TRBD2 (5 bases each). The V end was cut by 0 bases, the J end by 10 bases, with 7 bases between. CDR1 LGHDT and CDR2 YNNKEL come from the germline V gene (reference sequence). The CDR3 extends over 12 amino acids. CDR3 in amino acids: CASSQDGGEQFF. CDR3 nucleotides: TGTGCCAGCAGCCAAGATGGGGGAGAGCAGTTCTTC.

This clonotype was found a few times. The chain couples TRBV13 to TRBJ2-3; D unresolved. This CDR3 comprises 13 residues. CDR1 and CDR2 from the germline V gene are PRHDT and FYEKMQ (reference sequence). Deletions cut 2 bases from V and 4 bases from J, with 7 bases between. The CDR3 here is CASSLSHPDTQYF. As DNA, the CDR3 is TGTGCCAGCAGCTTATCCCACCCAGATACGCAGTATTTT.

This clonotype has just a few counts. Written as DNA, the CDR3 is TGTGCCAGCAGCCCACTGTCTAGCGGCTCTCGGAATGAGCAGTTCTTC. This translates into CASSPLSSGSRNEQFF. The chain has TRBV7-8 and TRBJ2-1, with 7 bases matching TRBD2. The germline CDR1 and CDR2 sequences are SGHVS and FQNEAQ. The CDR3 sequence is 16 residues long. J gave up 7 bases and V 5 bases, and 14 bases lay outside the gene matches. Looking up the rest from reference TRBV7-8 and TRBJ2-1 gives the full variable domain: GAGVSQSPRYKVAKRGQDVALRCDPISGHVSLFWYQQALGQGPEFLTYFQNEAQLDKSGLPSDRFFAERPEGSVSTLKIQRTQQEDSAVYLCASSPLSSGSRNEQFFGPGTRLTVL.

The chain is built from TRBV21-1 and TRBJ1-1. TRBV21-1 represents a pseudogene. There are 14 residues in the CDR3. The CDR3 sequence: CASSSQHSNTEAFF. The CDR3 DNA follows: TGTGCCAGCAGCTCCCAACACTCTAACACTGAAGCTTTCTTT.

This clonotype was observed a few times. The gene calls are TRBV7-9 and TRBJ2-7; TRBD2 might be the D (5 bases). CDR1 is SEHNR, CDR2 FQNEAQ, per germline (reference sequence). The CDR3 runs to 15 residues. V was cut by 4 bases and J by 3 bases, with 16 bases left in between. The chain's CDR3 is CASSSSSWGNYEQYF. The CDR3 region has the DNA TGTGCCAGCAGCTCCTCTAGCTGGGGAAACTACGAGCAGTACTTC.

The chain has TRBV12-3 or TRBV12-4 and TRBJ2-5, with D possibly being TRBD1 or TRBD2 (5 bases each). This CDR3 is 15 amino acids long. The V end lost 4 bases, the J end lost 5 bases, and 17 bases lay between the germline ends. As DNA, the CDR3 is TGTGCCAGCAGTTCCTTACGAGGGGTCGAGGAGACCCAGTACTTC. It specifies CASSSLRGVEETQYF.

V gene TRBV27 combines with J gene TRBJ2-1; 8 bases line up with TRBD2. V lost 7 bases to trimming and J lost 3 bases; unmatched junction nucleotides: 8. Germline assignment: CDR1 MNHEY and CDR2 SMNVEV (reference sequence). The CDR3 contains 15 residues. The DNA of the CDR3 is TGTGCCAGCATTAAGCGGGGGTTGCTCTACAATGAGCAGTTCTTC. The encoded protein is CASIKRGLLYNEQFF.

The chain combines TRBV15 with TRBJ2-1; TRBD2 matches at 8 bases. The germline gives CDR1 LNHNV, CDR2 YYDKDF (reference sequence). CDR3 length equals 15 residues. Trimming at V came to 5 bases and at J to 6 bases, leaving 9 bases not matched to a gene. DNA of the CDR3: TGTGCCACCAGCCGGGAGGGACTAGGCGGCAATGAGCAGTTCTTC. Protein sequence: CATSREGLGGNEQFF.

The chain recombines TRBV7-9 with TRBJ1-2; 7 bases are shared with TRBD1. The CDR3 extends over 16 amino acids. Trimming took 5 bases from V and 3 from J; bases not matched to a gene: 12. Germline lookup yields CDR1 SEHNR and CDR2 FQNEAQ (reference sequence). This CDR3 is CASSPQTGIGHYGYTF. CDR3 in DNA: TGTGCCAGCAGCCCCCAGACAGGGATTGGTCACTATGGCTACACCTTC.

The genes are TRBV4-2 and TRBJ2-1; TRBD2 might be the D (7 bases). The germline V and J ends were trimmed by 4 bases and 2 bases, with 21 bases remaining between them. The CDR3 loop spans 18 amino acids. Germline values: CDR1 LGHNA, CDR2 YNFKEQ. DNA of the CDR3: TGTGCCAGCAGCCCCCCCTTTCTGGGGGGGGGCCCCTACAATGAGCAGTTCTTC. Residues: CASSPPFLGGGPYNEQFF.

In its sample, this clonotype was seen once. The chain uses TRBV27 and TRBJ2-5, with D perhaps TRBD1 (6 bases). The CDR3 sequence is 16 residues long. The germline V gene encodes CDR1 MNHEY and CDR2 SMNVEV (reference sequence). V dropped 2 bases and J dropped 4 bases, with 17 bases sitting between them. The CDR3 DNA sequence: TGTGCCAGCAGTTTAATATGGGGGCTCCCGCCAGAGACCCAGTACTTC. It encodes CASSLIWGLPPETQYF.

This clonotype appeared a few times. This chain joins TRBV7-2 and TRBJ2-5, with TRBD2 identical over 9 bases. The CDR3 runs 16 residues. Germline loops: CDR1 SGHTA, CDR2 FQGNSA. With V trimmed by 5 bases and J by 2 bases, 9 bases remained unmatched. The CDR3 loop reads CASSKSGGIKQETQYF. Here the CDR3 DNA reads TGTGCCAGCAGCAAAAGCGGGGGGATTAAACAAGAGACCCAGTACTTC.

This clonotype was counted a few times. The V gene is TRBV12-3 or TRBV12-4, the J gene TRBJ2-7; D remains ambiguous. Trimming removed 2 bases at V and 6 bases at J, with 8 bases between. The CDR3 contains 12 residues. As DNA, the CDR3 is TGTGCCAGCAGTTTATGGGCAGCCGAGCAGTACTTC. Translation: CASSLWAAEQYF.

This clonotype was seen at least ten times. CDR3 region: CASSWGDGTYNEQFF. Here the CDR3 DNA reads TGCGCCAGCAGCTGGGGGGACGGAACCTACAATGAGCAGTTCTTC. The V call is TRBV5-1, the J call TRBJ2-1; D may be TRBD2 (6 bases). Germline V gene lookup returns CDR1 SGHRS and CDR2 YFSETQ. The V and J ends lost 3 bases and 2 bases respectively, with 12 bases between them. This CDR3 region has 15 residues.

Only a few counts were recorded for this clonotype. The J gene is TRBJ2-7, the V gene TRBV18, with D possibly TRBD1 on 5 matching bases. Looked up from germline, CDR1 is KGHSH and CDR2 is LQKENI. This CDR3 is built from 14 residues. The V gene lost 1 base and the J gene lost 3 bases, with 10 bases spanning the gap. This CDR3 reads CASSPQQGNYEQYF. The CDR3, as DNA: TGTGCCAGCTCACCACAGCAGGGTAACTACGAGCAGTACTTC.

V is TRBV12-3 or TRBV12-4 and J is TRBJ2-7, with 7 bases fitting TRBD1. This CDR3 contains 14 residues. Trimming at V came to 6 bases and at J to 3 bases, leaving 8 bases not matched to a gene. This CDR3 is CASRSQGRIYEQYF. In nucleotides, the CDR3 is TGTGCCAGCAGATCACAGGGGAGAATCTACGAGCAGTACTTC.

The V and J genes are TRBV20-1 and TRBJ2-3, with TRBD2 matching 9 bases. This CDR3 is built from 16 residues. Germline trimming cut 0 bases from V and 3 bases from J; bases unmatched to any gene: 7. Germline CDR1 and CDR2: DFQATT and SNEGSKA (reference sequence). CDR3 residues: CSARDSGGHSTDTQYF. Written as DNA, the CDR3 is TGCAGTGCTAGAGATAGCGGGGGCCATTCGACAGATACGCAGTATTTT.

The chain is built from TRBV5-6 and TRBJ1-2; D not resolved. CDR1 and CDR2 (germline): SGHDT, YYEEEE. Trimming cost V 2 bases and J 4 bases, with 12 bases left between them. This CDR3 comprises 14 residues. This CDR3 is CASSLTSHTYGYTF. The CDR3 DNA is TGTGCCAGCAGCTTAACCAGTCACACCTATGGCTACACCTTC.

This clonotype occurred a few times. V usage is TRBV7-8 and J usage is TRBJ1-1; no reliable D call. V lost 4 bases and J lost 10, with 25 bases in between. The CDR3 runs 16 residues. Germline-derived CDR1 and CDR2 are SGHVS and FQNEAQ. Here the CDR3 reads CASSSMPVPIRRRAFF. CDR3 nucleotides: TGTGCCAGCAGCTCAATGCCCGTACCGATCCGGCGGCGAGCTTTCTTT.

This chain connects TRBV19 to TRBJ1-1; 7 bases agree with TRBD1. This CDR3 contains 15 residues. J gave up 1 base and V 5 bases, and 7 bases lay outside the gene matches. Germline V CDR1 and CDR2: LNHDA, SQIVND (reference sequence). The CDR3 nucleotides read TGTGCCAGTAGTCCATACCGGACAGGGAACACTGAAGCTTTCTTT. It translates to CASSPYRTGNTEAFF.

The rearrangement uses TRBV24-1 and TRBJ2-1, with 7 bases aligning to TRBD1. Trimming took 5 bases from V and 4 from J; bases not matched to a gene: 4. Germline assignment: CDR1 KGHDR and CDR2 SFDVKD. This CDR3 spans 14 amino acids. CDR3 DNA sequence: TGTGCCACCAGTGCCGGACAGGCTTACAATGAGCAGTTCTTC. This translates into CATSAGQAYNEQFF.

The V gene is TRBV20-1, the J gene TRBJ1-2, with D perhaps matching TRBD1 (6 bases). Germline V lookup: CDR1 DFQATT, CDR2 SNEGSKA (reference sequence). Deletions cut 4 bases from V and 2 bases from J, with 14 bases between. The CDR3 extends over 14 amino acids. The CDR3: CSAKGGTPNYGYTF. CDR3 sequence (DNA): TGCAGTGCTAAAGGGGGGACTCCGAACTATGGCTACACCTTC.

A few counts support this clonotype. This sequence joins TRBV4-1 and TRBJ2-2, with D unclear. Germline CDR1 reads MGHRA; CDR2 reads YSYEKL. Between the trimmed V and J ends, which lost 6 bases and 1 base, there was a span of 12 bases. The CDR3 is 15 amino acids. The CDR3 protein is CASRAAERNTGELFF. In DNA form, the CDR3 reads TGCGCCAGCAGGGCCGCAGAAAGGAACACCGGGGAGCTGTTTTTT.

V usage is TRBV5-1 and J usage is TRBJ2-3, with D perhaps matching TRBD2 (5 bases). The CDR3 contains 14 residues. V gave up 4 bases and J gave up 1 base, with 10 bases separating them. Looked up from germline, CDR1 is SGHRS and CDR2 is YFSETQ. CDR3 sequence: CASSPLEGTDTQYF. In DNA, the CDR3 is TGCGCCAGCAGCCCCTTGGAGGGCACAGATACGCAGTATTTT.

There are a few counts of this clonotype. The chain carries TRBV10-3 and TRBJ2-6; D gene unclear. The length of the CDR3 is 17 residues. The germline V and J ends were trimmed by 0 bases and 0 bases, with 9 bases remaining between them. Germline V gene sequence: CDR1 ENHRY, CDR2 SYGVKD. As DNA, the CDR3 is TGTGCCATCAGTGAGTCAGGACGGAGCTCTGGGGCCAACGTCCTGACTTTC. It yields the protein CAISESGRSSGANVLTF.

This clonotype has only a few counts. The V gene is TRBV5-1, the J gene TRBJ1-1, with D hard to call. In germline, CDR1 is SGHRS, CDR2 YFSETQ. The V end lost 0 bases, the J end lost 3 bases, and 6 bases lay between the germline ends. The CDR3 is made up of 13 amino acids. The CDR3 region has the DNA TGCGCCAGCAGCTTGGAACCCGACACTGAAGCTTTCTTT. It codes for CASSLEPDTEAFF.

The chain employs TRBV12-3 or TRBV12-4 and TRBJ1-5; D not resolved. The CDR3 loop spans 11 amino acids. The V and J ends lost 1 base and 15 bases respectively, with 10 bases between them. The chain's CDR3 is CASSLGAGPHF. The CDR3 region has the DNA TGTGCCAGCAGTTTAGGGGCCGGCCCGCATTTT.